The 15 T cell receptor beta chains given below trace back to one sample, sequenced in a study of blood T cell repertoires in COVID-19. The method was immunoSEQ multiplex PCR; TCRdb's version includes in-frame clones alone and lacks a portion of them. Here the sample spans 270,000 or so clones, over 75% being singletons. The sequencing input was peripheral blood. The receptors were sampled from a human donor in a cohort sampled during active COVID-19.

The V call is TRBV19, the J call TRBJ2-1; 9 bases map to TRBD2. The V and J ends lost 10 bases and 7 bases, in that order; junction bases with no gene match: 11. CDR1 and CDR2 (germline): LNHDA, SQIVND (reference sequence). CDR3 size: 14 residues. The CDR3 nucleotides are TGTGCCACCCAAAGGGCGGGAGGGTGGAATGAGCAGTTCTTC. As protein: CATQRAGGWNEQFF. Variable domain in full (rest from reference TRBV19 and TRBJ2-1): DGGITQSPKYLFRKEGQNVTLSCEQNLNHDAMYWYRQDPGQGLRLIYYSQIVNDFQKGDIAEGYSVSREKKESFPLTVTSAQKNPTAFYLCATQRAGGWNEQFFGPGTRLTVL.

The chain links TRBV5-6 to TRBJ1-5; D is perhaps TRBD1 (6 bases). This CDR3 is 16 amino acids long. V lost 1 base and J lost 0, with 11 bases in between. Germline lookup yields CDR1 SGHDT and CDR2 YYEEEE. This CDR3 reads CASSLFGGPSNQPQHF. In nucleotides, the CDR3 is TGTGCCAGCAGCTTGTTTGGGGGCCCTAGCAATCAGCCCCAGCATTTT.

V and J are TRBV2 and TRBJ1-5; TRBD1 is a possible D gene (5 bases). The CDR3 covers 14 residues. Germline V gene sequence: CDR1 SNHLY, CDR2 FYNNEI. Trimming removed 2 bases at V and 7 bases at J, with 12 bases between. The CDR3, as DNA: TGTGCCAGCAGTGAAACAGGTGCGAGACAGCCCCAGCATTTT. Its protein is CASSETGARQPQHF.

This clone has just a few counts. The chain has TRBV6-4 and TRBJ2-3; 7 bases are a match to TRBD2. V was pared by 0 bases and J by 0 bases, with 3 bases of the junction left unmatched. Looked up from germline, CDR1 is MRHNA and CDR2 is SNTAGT. This CDR3 is 16 amino acids long. The DNA of the CDR3 is TGTGCCAGCAGTGACTCAGTTAGCGGGAGCACAGATACGCAGTATTTT. Translating it yields CASSDSVSGSTDTQYF.

This clone has only a few counts. The CDR3 nucleotides are TGCAGCGTTGGGTGGGGGGGCACTGAAGCTTTCTTT. Its protein is CSVGWGGTEAFF. The V call is TRBV29-1, the J call TRBJ1-1; D might be TRBD1 (5 bases). Germline V lookup: CDR1 SQVTM, CDR2 ANQGSEA. CDR3 size: 12 residues. V was trimmed by 4 bases and J by 4 bases, leaving 10 bases between them.

The chain employs TRBV5-1 and TRBJ2-7; TRBD2 agrees at 11 bases. Germline lookup yields CDR1 SGHRS and CDR2 YFSETQ. Unmatched junction bases numbered 4, after V lost 0 bases and J lost 5 bases. The CDR3 sequence is 15 residues long. The CDR3 loop reads CASSLETSGSHEQYF. In DNA form, the CDR3 reads TGCGCCAGCAGCTTGGAAACTAGCGGGAGCCACGAGCAGTACTTC.

The genes are TRBV24-1 and TRBJ2-7; tentative D call: TRBD1 (6 bases). CDR1 is KGHDR, CDR2 SFDVKD, per germline. Trimming cost V 7 bases and J 6 bases, with 18 bases left between them. The CDR3 has 14 amino acids. Here the CDR3 DNA reads TGTGCCACCAGCCCCGCAGGGGCTTTCGGCGAGCAGTACTTC. Its protein product is CATSPAGAFGEQYF.

The chain employs TRBV6-5 and TRBJ2-1; 11 bases fit TRBD1. Germline CDR1 reads MNHEY; CDR2 reads SVGAGI. After removal of 6 bases from V and 5 bases from J, the junction contained 6 bases not matched to a gene. This CDR3 is 15 amino acids long. The CDR3 region has the DNA TGTGCCAGCAGATCCGGGACAGGGGGAAACAATGAGCAGTTCTTC. The encoded protein is CASRSGTGGNNEQFF.

V and J are TRBV9 and TRBJ2-5; 7 nucleotides agree with TRBD2. Looked up from germline, CDR1 is SGDLS and CDR2 is YYNGEE. J gave up 7 bases and V 3 bases, and 15 bases lay outside the gene matches. This CDR3 has 16 amino acids. The chain's CDR3 is CASSETGRSAAGTQYF. The DNA for the CDR3 is TGTGCCAGCAGCGAAACCGGGAGGTCAGCCGCGGGGACCCAGTACTTC.

V gene TRBV2 combines with J gene TRBJ2-3; a possible D gene is TRBD2 (6 bases). Trimming took off 4 bases at V and 11 bases at J, with 13 bases between the two ends. This CDR3 contains 12 residues. Looked up from germline, CDR1 is SNHLY and CDR2 is FYNNEI. CDR3 DNA sequence: TGTGCCAGCAGTGGGTTGCGGGACCGGCAGTATTTT. It encodes CASSGLRDRQYF.

This chain uses TRBV30 with TRBJ1-4; D is undetermined. V dropped 5 bases and J dropped 4 bases, with 8 bases sitting between them. The length of the CDR3 is 12 residues. Looked up from germline, CDR1 is GTSNPN and CDR2 is SVGIG (reference sequence). DNA for the CDR3: TGTGCCTGGGGAGCAGTTAATGAAAAACTGTTTTTT. Translation: CAWGAVNEKLFF.

The V call is TRBV24-1, the J call TRBJ2-5, with a tentative D call TRBD2 (5 bases). Trimming removed 9 bases at V and 1 base at J, with 14 bases between. CDR1 and CDR2 (germline): KGHDR, SFDVKD. The CDR3 runs 14 residues. CDR3 loop: CATELVFRQETQYF. The DNA for the CDR3 is TGTGCCACCGAACTAGTCTTTCGCCAAGAGACCCAGTACTTC.

V and J are TRBV5-1 and TRBJ2-1, with 7 nucleotides matching TRBD2. The CDR3 runs to 17 residues. Losses at the gene ends were 1 base for V and 6 bases for J; bases not matched to a gene: 13. Per the germline V gene, CDR1 is SGHRS and CDR2 is YFSETQ. The CDR3 sequence: CASSLKGGAGMGNEQFF. In DNA, the CDR3 is TGCGCCAGCAGCTTGAAGGGAGGGGCAGGGATGGGCAATGAGCAGTTCTTC.

The chain combines TRBV7-2 with TRBJ2-5, with D tentatively TRBD2 (5 bases). This CDR3 region has 15 residues. Trimming shortened V by 3 bases and J by 2 bases, and 13 bases separated the two germline ends. Per germline, CDR1 SGHTA and CDR2 FQGNSA. The CDR3 protein is CASSFLQSGQETQYF. The CDR3 bases are TGTGCCAGCAGCTTCTTACAGAGCGGACAAGAGACCCAGTACTTC.

V is TRBV5-1 and J is TRBJ2-2; the D is unclear. The CDR3 runs 14 residues. Germline V gene sequence: CDR1 SGHRS, CDR2 YFSETQ. V was shortened by 1 base and J by 1 base, with 5 bases between the two germline ends. In DNA, the CDR3 is TGCGCCAGCAGCTTGTCAGGGAACACCGGGGAGCTGTTTTTT. Translation: CASSLSGNTGELFF.